What follows are 11 T cell receptor beta chains derived from one specimen sequenced in a study of T cells in Graves' hyperthyroidism and ophthalmopathy. Regions amplified from RNA transcripts were the TCR beta CDR3 regions. During a first-round RT-PCR of the TCR CDR3, the HTBI primer set was used. TCRdb reanalysed the multiplex PCR reads using MiXCR and keeps one entry per CDR3 protein. Of 300,000 to 450,000 distinct CDR3 sequences listed, approximately 15% are singletons. Sequencing input: blood. The receptors stem from a woman aged 18-35 years with Graves' hyperthyroidism that later progressed to Graves' ophthalmopathy.

This clonotype was detected many times. The rearrangement uses TRBV5-1 and TRBJ1-1, with TRBD1 matching over 9 bases. From germline, CDR1 is SGHRS and CDR2 YFSETQ. This CDR3 comprises 15 residues. J gave up 4 bases and V 0 bases, and 4 bases lay outside the gene matches. The CDR3 loop is CASSLATGGGTEAFF. In DNA form, the CDR3 reads TGCGCCAGCAGCTTGGCGACAGGGGGAGGCACTGAAGCTTTCTTT.

The chain combines TRBV20-1 with TRBJ2-1; D unclear. Trimming stripped 4 bases from V and 0 bases from J, with 10 bases between. CDR3 length: 14 amino acids. Germline CDR1 reads DFQATT; CDR2 reads SNEGSKA (reference sequence). CDR3: CSANFMSSYNEQFF. DNA for the CDR3: TGCAGTGCTAACTTCATGAGCTCCTACAATGAGCAGTTCTTC.

The CDR3 DNA follows: TGTGCCAGCAGTGGTCGGGGGTCATATAGCGTCGGGCAGTACTTC. It yields the protein CASSGRGSYSVGQYF. The chain links TRBV6-1 to TRBJ2-7, with a weak D call TRBD2 (6 bases). The CDR3 extends over 15 amino acids. Germline CDR1 reads MNHNS; CDR2 reads SASEGT. V was cut by 4 bases and J by 9 bases, with 22 bases left in between.

The V call is TRBV19, the J call TRBJ1-1, with D perhaps TRBD1 (5 bases). Trimming took 2 bases from V and 4 from J, leaving 11 bases between them. CDR1 is LNHDA, CDR2 SQIVND, per germline (reference sequence). The CDR3 consists of 14 residues. This CDR3 is CASSIKGSGTEAFF. Here the CDR3 DNA reads TGTGCCAGTAGTATAAAGGGGTCGGGCACTGAAGCTTTCTTT. The whole variable domain, filled in from reference TRBV19 and TRBJ1-1, reads DGGITQSPKYLFRKEGQNVTLSCEQNLNHDAMYWYRQDPGQGLRLIYYSQIVNDFQKGDIAEGYSVSREKKESFPLTVTSAQKNPTAFYLCASSIKGSGTEAFFGQGTRLTVV.

This clonotype was detected only once. This rearrangement joins TRBV15 to TRBJ2-1; 14 nucleotides align to TRBD2. Germline trimming cut 4 bases from V and 8 bases from J; bases unmatched to any gene: 7. The CDR3 contains 16 residues. Germline CDR1 LNHNV, CDR2 YYDKDF (reference sequence). The DNA of the CDR3 is TGTGCCACCAGCACCCAGGGACTAGCGGGAGAGTATGAGCAGTTCTTC. It codes for CATSTQGLAGEYEQFF.

This chain connects TRBV5-4 to TRBJ2-5, with a tentative D call TRBD1 (5 bases). Trimming removed 3 bases from V and 1 base from J, with 16 bases in between. The CDR3 length is 16 residues. Germline CDR1 and CDR2: SGHNT and YYREEE (reference sequence). CDR3 amino acids: CASSSDSPTVQETQYF. CDR3 sequence (DNA): TGTGCCAGCAGCTCAGACAGCCCGACCGTCCAAGAGACCCAGTACTTC.

This clonotype occurred many times. The chain recombines TRBV12-3 or TRBV12-4 with TRBJ1-1; possible D gene TRBD1, 5 bases. The CDR3 spans 13 residues. V lost 3 bases to trimming and J lost 10 bases, with 15 bases between them. The CDR3 is CASSLTTPGAAFF. The CDR3 coding sequence is TGTGCCAGCAGTTTGACAACCCCCGGGGCAGCTTTCTTT.

This clonotype was recorded a few times. The genes are TRBV7-6 and TRBJ2-1; D perhaps matches TRBD1 (6 bases). Per germline, CDR1 SGHVS and CDR2 FNYEAQ. The ends were cut back, 6 bases at V and 9 bases at J, with 18 bases in the middle. This CDR3 spans 14 amino acids. The DNA for the CDR3 is TGTGCCAGCAGAACCCAGGGTGCAGGGGCTGAGCAGTTCTTC. Its protein product is CASRTQGAGAEQFF.

There are a few counts of this clonotype. The chain is built from TRBV12-5 and TRBJ2-7, with a tentative D call TRBD2 (6 bases). Trimming took off 1 base at V and 2 bases at J, with 12 bases between the two ends. Germline V CDR1 and CDR2: LGHNT, FRNRAP. The CDR3 spans 15 residues. The CDR3 nucleotides are TGTGCTAGTGGTTTGGCATCGACTAGTCCCTACGAGCAGTACTTC. Translation gives CASGLASTSPYEQYF.

This clonotype was picked up many times. The chain is built from TRBV7-9 and TRBJ2-1, with D tentatively TRBD2 (5 bases). CDR1 is SEHNR, CDR2 FQNEAQ, per germline (reference sequence). The CDR3 runs 12 residues. V lost 5 bases and J lost 13, with 15 bases in between. Written as DNA, the CDR3 is TGTGCCAGCAGCCCCCCAGAGGGTGAACAGTTCTTC. The encoded protein is CASSPPEGEQFF.

This clonotype occurred once. It may be a read error: a sequence one base away is much more abundant. The chain uses TRBV11-2 and TRBJ2-1; either TRBD1 or TRBD2 may supply D (5 bases each). The CDR3 has 13 residues. Deletions cut 1 base from V and 8 bases from J, with 9 bases between. Germline V lookup: CDR1 SGHAT, CDR2 FQNNGV. The CDR3 nucleotides read TGTGCCAGCAGCTTAGTTTGGGACGATGAGCAGTTCTTC. Encoded protein: CASSLVWDDEQFF.